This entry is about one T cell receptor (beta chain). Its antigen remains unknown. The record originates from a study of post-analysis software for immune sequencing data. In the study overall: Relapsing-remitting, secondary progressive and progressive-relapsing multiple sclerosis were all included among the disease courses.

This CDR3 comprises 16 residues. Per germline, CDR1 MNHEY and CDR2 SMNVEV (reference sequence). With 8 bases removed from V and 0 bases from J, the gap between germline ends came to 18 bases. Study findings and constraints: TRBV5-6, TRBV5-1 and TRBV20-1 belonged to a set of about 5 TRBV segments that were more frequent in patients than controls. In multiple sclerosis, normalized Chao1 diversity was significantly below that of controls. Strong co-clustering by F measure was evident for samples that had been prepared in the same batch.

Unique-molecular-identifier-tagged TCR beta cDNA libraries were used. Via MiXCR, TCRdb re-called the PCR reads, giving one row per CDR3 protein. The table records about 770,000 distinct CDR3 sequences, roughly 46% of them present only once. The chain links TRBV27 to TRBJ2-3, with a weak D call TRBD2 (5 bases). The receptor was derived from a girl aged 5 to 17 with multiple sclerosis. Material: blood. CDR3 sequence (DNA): TGTGCCAGCCAACACAGCGGAGCTCTTAGCACAGATACGCAGTATTTT. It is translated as CASQHSGALSTDTQYF.